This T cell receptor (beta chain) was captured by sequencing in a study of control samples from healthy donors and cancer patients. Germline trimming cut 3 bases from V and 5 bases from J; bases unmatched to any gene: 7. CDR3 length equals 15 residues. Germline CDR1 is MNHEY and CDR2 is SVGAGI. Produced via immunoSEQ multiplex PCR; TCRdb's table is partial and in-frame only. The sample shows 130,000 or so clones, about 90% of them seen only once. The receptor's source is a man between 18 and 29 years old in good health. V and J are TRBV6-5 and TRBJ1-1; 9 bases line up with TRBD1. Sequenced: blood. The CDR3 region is CASSYSVGQGTEAFF. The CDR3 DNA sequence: TGTGCCAGCAGTTATAGCGTGGGACAGGGAACTGAAGCTTTCTTT.